This T cell receptor beta chain came from a study of T cell responses to AZD1222 COVID-19 vaccine. General observations from the study: Spike-specific TCR breadth and depth rose after two AZD1222 doses. Repertoire sampling occurred only after the peak T cell response. Only a handful of individuals given AZD1222 were seropositive at baseline. Females made up more of the donors, who were largely white British, and clonal diversity may have come out too low.

Trimming left V 6 bases short and J 2 bases short, with 6 bases between. This CDR3 contains 12 residues. Notes on this clone: Its antigen is not identified.

Profiled with immunoSEQ multiplex PCR; TCRdb holds only in-frame clones, not every one. Of approximately 110,000 clones in the sample, around nine tenths were seen once. This sample comprised peripheral blood, obtained on day 0 of AZD1222 vaccination. The V gene is TRBV12-3 or TRBV12-4, the J gene TRBJ2-3; D unresolved. The clonotype comes from an adult in good health. CDR3 nucleotide sequence: TGTGCCAGCAGCCAATTCACAGATACGCAGTATTTT. This sequence encodes CASSQFTDTQYF.